Below are 9 T cell receptor beta chains sequenced from a single sample in a study of CD4 T cells in relation to SARS-CoV-2 and coronaviruses. Libraries were prepared by immunoSEQ multiplex PCR; TCRdb keeps only in-frame clonotypes and omits some of them. The sample includes tens of thousands of clones, more than 75% of them seen just once. The sample taken for sequencing was memory CD4+ T cells from PBMCs. The source is an adult with COVID-19.

The chain links TRBV19 to TRBJ1-6; D gene ambiguous. V was shortened by 1 base and J by 0 bases, with 10 bases between the two germline ends. Per the germline V gene, CDR1 is LNHDA and CDR2 is SQIVND (reference sequence). The CDR3 length is 17 residues. The CDR3 sequence: CASSIAPSSSYNSPLHF. For the CDR3, the DNA is TGTGCCAGTAGTATAGCCCCATCGTCCTCCTATAATTCACCCCTCCACTTT.

The chain employs TRBV2 and TRBJ2-2; D assignment may be TRBD1 or TRBD2 (5 bases each). The CDR3 consists of 14 residues. The germline CDR1 and CDR2 sequences are SNHLY and FYNNEI. The V end was cut by 4 bases, the J end by 2 bases, with 8 bases between. CDR3 sequence: CASSGGINTGELFF. CDR3 DNA sequence: TGTGCCAGCAGTGGGGGGATTAACACCGGGGAGCTGTTTTTT.

This chain joins TRBV7-2 and TRBJ2-2; possible D gene TRBD2, 6 bases. The CDR3 runs to 17 residues. Per germline, CDR1 SGHTA and CDR2 FQGNSA. V was shortened by 3 bases and J by 1 base, with 15 bases between the two germline ends. The CDR3 reads CASSLEGYRKNTGELFF. The CDR3 DNA is TGTGCCAGCAGCTTGGAGGGCTACAGGAAGAACACCGGGGAGCTGTTTTTT.

The chain is built from TRBV6-2 or TRBV6-3 and TRBJ2-1, with TRBD2 matching 9 bases. V shed 6 bases, J shed 9 bases, and the junction held 12 bases outside the gene matches. The CDR3 contains 15 residues. The germline gives CDR1 MNHEY, CDR2 SVGEGT. In DNA form, the CDR3 reads TGTGCCAGCAGCGACGCGGTAGCGGGGGCTGGTGAGCAGTTCTTC. Amino acids: CASSDAVAGAGEQFF.

V gene TRBV2 combines with J gene TRBJ1-1; D gene ambiguous. Germline lookup yields CDR1 SNHLY and CDR2 FYNNEI. This CDR3 has 11 amino acids. Trimming cost V 6 bases and J 0 bases, with 2 bases left between them. The CDR3 sequence is CASRMNTEAFF. Written as DNA, the CDR3 is TGTGCCAGCAGAATGAACACTGAAGCTTTCTTT.

V and J are TRBV24-1 and TRBJ1-1; TRBD1 is a possible D gene (6 bases). V gave up 9 bases and J gave up 1 base, with 14 bases separating them. The CDR3 sequence is 14 residues long. Germline CDR1 and CDR2: KGHDR and SFDVKD. In DNA form, the CDR3 reads TGTGCCACCCGTGGGGACAACCAGAACACTGAAGCTTTCTTT. Translated, it gives CATRGDNQNTEAFF.

The chain is built from TRBV6-2 or TRBV6-3 and TRBJ2-7, with D possibly called TRBD1 or TRBD2 (5 bases each). From germline, CDR1 is MNHEY and CDR2 SVGEGT. V lost 5 bases, J lost 1 base, and 15 bases lay in between. The CDR3 runs to 15 residues. CDR3 loop: CASSNAGAKSYEQYF. CDR3 coding DNA: TGTGCCAGCAGTAACGCCGGGGCCAAGTCCTACGAGCAGTACTTC.

The rearrangement links TRBV7-2 to TRBJ2-7, with 9 bases aligning to TRBD1. Losses at the gene ends were 4 bases for V and 4 bases for J; bases not matched to a gene: 5. Germline CDR1 reads SGHTA; CDR2 reads FQGNSA. CDR3 length equals 14 residues. DNA for the CDR3: TGTGCCAGCAGCTCCGGGACAGGGTATTACGAGCAGTACTTC. Its translation: CASSSGTGYYEQYF. Complete variable domain (other parts from reference TRBV7-2 and TRBJ2-7): GAGVSQSPSNKVTEKGKDVELRCDPISGHTALYWYRQSLGQGLEFLIYFQGNSAPDKSGLPSDRFSAERTGGSVSTLTIQRTQQEDSAVYLCASSSGTGYYEQYFGPGTRLTVT.

For this clone: Compared with germline, one end of the junction differs, possibly owing to a read error. The CDR3 spells CATSDLGGTQYF. In nucleotides, the CDR3 is TGTGCCACCAGCGATTTGGGGGGGACCCAGTACTTC. This sequence joins TRBV24-1 and TRBJ2-5; tentative D call: TRBD2 (6 bases). Germline CDR1 is KGHDR and CDR2 is SFDVKD. The CDR3 has 12 amino acids.